This TCR beta chain was sequenced in a study of shared clonotypes between healthy human individuals. This table comes from immunoSEQ multiplex PCR, and its TCRdb copy is limited to in-frame clones, with some not included. The sample lists around 2.1 million clones, more than 90% occurring once. Looked up from germline, CDR1 is SGHVS and CDR2 is FQNEAQ. Trimming cost V 5 bases and J 0 bases, with 14 bases left between them. The CDR3 consists of 15 residues. Sequencing input: naive CD4+ T cells sorted from blood. Subset given: CD45RA+ positively selected. This clonotype was obtained from a man aged 18 to 30 in good health. The chain carries TRBV7-8 and TRBJ2-7; D unresolved. Here the CDR3 reads CASSLSRNPSYEQYF. CDR3 nucleotides: TGTGCCAGCAGCCTGAGTCGGAACCCCTCCTACGAGCAGTACTTC.